The 26 T cell receptor beta chains in this list originate from one sample, sequenced in a study of blood T cell repertoires in COVID-19. The data were produced by immunoSEQ multiplex PCR, yet TCRdb's version contains in-frame clones alone and is incomplete. The profile shows about 46,000 clones, about 89% of them singletons. The sequenced sample consisted of peripheral blood. These receptor sequences come from a human donor in a cohort sampled during active COVID-19.

V and J are TRBV10-3 and TRBJ2-1; D gene uncertain. Germline V gene lookup returns CDR1 ENHRY and CDR2 SYGVKD. V was pared by 2 bases and J by 10 bases, with 12 bases between. The CDR3 totals 13 residues. The DNA of the CDR3 is TGTGCCATCAGTGAGCCTTGGGTCGGGGAGCAGTTCTTC. As protein: CAISEPWVGEQFF.

This chain links TRBV5-4 with TRBJ2-5, with TRBD2 matching over 9 bases. The CDR3 runs to 16 residues. The junction had 8 bases not matched to a gene; V was cut back by 0 bases and J by 5 bases. Germline V gene data show CDR1 as SGHNT and CDR2 as YYREEE (reference sequence). The CDR3 DNA reads TGTGCCAGCAGCTTGGGGCTAGCGGGGTCCTCTGAGACCCAGTACTTC. Protein sequence: CASSLGLAGSSETQYF.

This chain joins TRBV21-1 and TRBJ1-1. TRBV21-1 corresponds to a pseudogene. This CDR3 spans 15 amino acids. For the CDR3, the DNA is TGTGCCAGCAGCTCCCTGGGACTGGGAGAAATCCAAGCTTTCTTT. It yields the protein CASSSLGLGEIQAFF.

This chain uses TRBV3-1 (or the pseudogene TRBV3-2) with TRBJ1-3, with a tentative D call TRBD1 (5 bases). Per the germline V gene, CDR1 is LGHDT and CDR2 is YNNKEL (reference sequence). V lost 3 bases and J 2 bases, leaving 11 bases between the germline ends. This CDR3 is 15 amino acids long. The CDR3 nucleotides are TGTGCCAGCAGCCAGGGCACAGGTCCTGGAAACACCATATATTTT. Translating it yields CASSQGTGPGNTIYF.

The CDR3 region is CASSLRPLGHFGQFF. CDR3 in DNA: TGTGCCAGCAGCTTAAGGCCCCTAGGCCATTTTGGACAGTTCTTC. The V call is TRBV7-2, the J call TRBJ2-1, with D hard to call. Germline loops: CDR1 SGHTA, CDR2 FQGNSA. This CDR3 region has 15 residues. The ends were cut back, 2 bases at V and 13 bases at J, with 21 bases in the middle.

This chain joins TRBV6-5 and TRBJ2-1, with 7 bases that match TRBD2. Germline lookup yields CDR1 MNHEY and CDR2 SVGAGI. The V gene end was trimmed by 8 bases and the J gene end by 8 bases; junction bases not matched to a gene: 9. The CDR3 covers 13 residues. The chain's CDR3 is CASSGRELDEQFF. The CDR3 DNA reads TGTGCCAGCTCCGGGCGGGAGTTGGATGAGCAGTTCTTC.

This rearrangement joins TRBV27 to TRBJ2-1; D possibly corresponds to TRBD2 (6 bases). Trimming removed 5 bases at V and 6 bases at J, with 29 bases between. This CDR3 spans 19 amino acids. Germline V lookup: CDR1 MNHEY, CDR2 SMNVEV (reference sequence). The DNA of the CDR3 is TGTGCCAGCAGTCCGAACCACTCGGGTGGAGGGGTTATTGTCAATGAGCAGTTCTTC. It encodes CASSPNHSGGGVIVNEQFF.

The gene calls are TRBV24-1 and TRBJ2-2; a possible D gene is TRBD1 (5 bases). Per germline, CDR1 KGHDR and CDR2 SFDVKD. The CDR3 spans 15 residues. The ends were cut back, 4 bases at V and 1 base at J, with 9 bases in the middle. The CDR3 region is CATSDLGQNTGELFF. The DNA for the CDR3 is TGTGCCACCAGTGACCTAGGACAGAACACCGGGGAGCTGTTTTTT.

The chain combines TRBV9 with TRBJ2-1; TRBD1 matches 7 bases. The ends lost 0 bases at V and 6 bases at J; junction bases unmatched: 6. The germline V gene has CDR1 SGDLS and CDR2 YYNGEE. The length of the CDR3 is 15 residues. The CDR3 DNA sequence: TGTGCCAGCAGCGTAGGGGATTACAGGGGCAATGAGCAGTTCTTC. It yields the protein CASSVGDYRGNEQFF.

The chain combines TRBV5-1 with TRBJ1-2; TRBD1 matches 7 bases. The CDR3 consists of 13 residues. The trim removed 0 bases at V and 5 bases at J, leaving 1 base unmatched. Germline lookup yields CDR1 SGHRS and CDR2 YFSETQ. CDR3 protein: CASSLGTGYGYTF. The CDR3 region has the DNA TGCGCCAGCAGCTTGGGGACAGGATATGGCTACACCTTC.

V usage is TRBV24-1 and J usage is TRBJ2-2; 8 bases match TRBD2. The trim removed 4 bases at V and 6 bases at J, leaving 3 bases unmatched. This CDR3 region has 14 residues. Germline CDR1 is KGHDR and CDR2 is SFDVKD. The CDR3 spells CATSDWTSPGELFF. For the CDR3, the DNA is TGTGCCACCAGTGACTGGACTAGCCCCGGGGAGCTGTTTTTT.

CDR3 coding DNA: TGTGCCAGCAGCGTAGCGGGAGGGCCTTTCACAGATACGCAGTATTTT. Its protein product is CASSVAGGPFTDTQYF. The rearrangement uses TRBV9 and TRBJ2-3; 8 nucleotides agree with TRBD2. The CDR3 covers 16 residues. The V gene end was trimmed by 0 bases and the J gene end by 2 bases; junction bases not matched to a gene: 5. CDR1 is SGDLS, CDR2 YYNGEE, per germline.

The gene calls are TRBV6-5 and TRBJ1-2; tentatively, D is TRBD1 (6 bases). Germline CDR1 MNHEY, CDR2 SVGAGI. The CDR3 runs 13 residues. Deletions cut 6 bases from V and 4 bases from J, with 12 bases between. CDR3 bases: TGTGCCAGCAGAGCGGGACAAATCTATGGCTACACCTTC. This codes for CASRAGQIYGYTF.

V gene TRBV5-6 combines with J gene TRBJ1-2; D is undetermined. The length of the CDR3 is 15 residues. Between the trimmed V and J ends, which lost 3 bases and 0 bases, there was a span of 12 bases. Germline V lookup: CDR1 SGHDT, CDR2 YYEEEE. CDR3 amino acids: CASSSLYTANYGYTF. As DNA, the CDR3 is TGTGCCAGCAGCTCCCTATACACAGCTAACTATGGCTACACCTTC. The full variable domain, rest sourced from reference TRBV5-6 and TRBJ1-2, is DAGVTQSPTHLIKTRGQQVTLRCSPKSGHDTVSWYQQALGQGPQFIFQYYEEEERQRGNFPDRFSGHQFPNYSSELNVNALLLGDSALYLCASSSLYTANYGYTFGSGTRLTVV.

This chain links TRBV10-3 with TRBJ1-1, with D perhaps TRBD1 (6 bases). Deletions cut 9 bases from V and 2 bases from J, with 13 bases between. This CDR3 contains 13 residues. CDR1 and CDR2 from the germline V gene are ENHRY and SYGVKD. CDR3 sequence reads: CAMRQADNTEAFF. The CDR3 nucleotides are TGTGCCATGCGACAGGCTGATAACACTGAAGCTTTCTTT.

This chain joins TRBV28 and TRBJ2-7; a weak D match, TRBD2 (5 bases). Trimming took 8 bases from V and 5 from J, leaving 19 bases between them. The CDR3 has 14 residues. Germline CDR1 and CDR2: MDHEN and SYDVKM. CDR3 sequence: CASGKPGSSNEQYF. The CDR3, as DNA: TGTGCCAGCGGGAAACCGGGGTCAAGTAACGAGCAGTACTTC.

The chain employs TRBV2 and TRBJ2-3; TRBD1 agrees at 8 bases. Germline CDR1 SNHLY, CDR2 FYNNEI. With 9 bases clipped from V and 3 bases from J, the junction kept 17 bases outside the gene matches. CDR3 size: 17 residues. The chain's CDR3 is CARKEQDDRGVTDTQYF. CDR3 nucleotide sequence: TGTGCCAGGAAGGAACAAGACGACAGGGGAGTGACAGATACGCAGTATTTT.

The genes are TRBV10-3 and TRBJ1-2; a possible D gene is TRBD1 (6 bases). CDR1 is ENHRY, CDR2 SYGVKD, per germline. The CDR3 runs to 12 residues. Trimming pared 2 bases from V and 7 bases from J, leaving 8 bases between. CDR3 loop: CAISETGSGYTF. The DNA of the CDR3 is TGTGCCATCAGTGAGACAGGGTCTGGCTACACCTTC.

The rearrangement links TRBV4-2 to TRBJ1-2; 7 nucleotides line up with TRBD1. Per germline, CDR1 LGHNA and CDR2 YNFKEQ. This CDR3 region has 16 residues. V shed 0 bases and J 2 bases; nucleotides not matched to a gene: 6. CDR3 in DNA: TGTGCCAGCAGCCAAGAACAGGGGTCCTACAACTATGGCTACACCTTC. This sequence encodes CASSQEQGSYNYGYTF.

This chain connects TRBV30 to TRBJ2-7, with TRBD1 identical over 8 bases. Germline CDR1 is GTSNPN and CDR2 is SVGIG (reference sequence). V was pared by 8 bases and J by 2 bases, with 2 bases of the junction left unmatched. This CDR3 has 11 amino acids. The CDR3 nucleotides are TGTGCCGTGGACAGGGCCTACGAGCAGTACTTC. Residues: CAVDRAYEQYF.

This clone was seen only once. J is TRBJ1-2 and V is TRBV6-6, with D unresolved. The CDR3 loop spans 14 amino acids. Germline CDR1 MNHNY, CDR2 SVGAGI (reference sequence). Deletions cut 0 bases from V and 5 bases from J, with 10 bases between. CDR3 protein: CASSYSGQAYGYTF. The CDR3 coding sequence is TGTGCCAGCAGTTACTCAGGCCAGGCGTATGGCTACACCTTC.

The J gene is TRBJ1-5, the V gene TRBV27; D ambiguous. CDR3 length: 14 residues. The V gene lost 5 bases and the J gene lost 6 bases, with 14 bases spanning the gap. Germline loops: CDR1 MNHEY, CDR2 SMNVEV (reference sequence). Here the CDR3 reads CASSLFSSSQPQHF. CDR3 DNA sequence: TGTGCCAGCAGTCTCTTTTCTTCTAGTCAGCCCCAGCATTTT.

V is TRBV27 and J is TRBJ1-2; tentative D call: TRBD1 (6 bases). The CDR3 totals 13 residues. With 6 bases removed from V and 2 bases from J, the gap between germline ends came to 10 bases. The V gene's germline CDR1 is MNHEY and CDR2 SMNVEV (reference sequence). Written as DNA, the CDR3 is TGTGCCAGCAGCGAAACAGGGAACTATGGCTACACCTTC. It is translated as CASSETGNYGYTF.

V is TRBV11-2 and J is TRBJ2-7, with TRBD1 identical over 8 bases. CDR3 size: 18 residues. V was pared by 1 base and J by 2 bases, with 13 bases of the junction left unmatched. The germline gives CDR1 SGHAT, CDR2 FQNNGV. The CDR3 DNA reads as TGTGCCAGCAGCTTAGCCACCGTGAGGACAGGGTCCACCTACGAGCAGTACTTC. It encodes CASSLATVRTGSTYEQYF.

The CDR3 coding sequence is TGTGCCAGCAGTGTAACAGGGGGCAATGAGCAGTTCTTC. This translates into CASSVTGGNEQFF. The rearrangement links TRBV25-1 to TRBJ2-1, with 8 bases identical to TRBD1. Trimming cost V 4 bases and J 6 bases; bases outside gene matches: 2. Germline assignment: CDR1 MGHDK and CDR2 SYGVNS. There are 13 residues in the CDR3.

V is TRBV5-1 and J is TRBJ2-7; D gene unclear. Per germline, CDR1 SGHRS and CDR2 YFSETQ. This CDR3 region has 14 residues. Between the trimmed V and J ends, which lost 0 bases and 2 bases, there was a span of 9 bases. The CDR3 loop is CASSLDSPAYEQYF. The CDR3 nucleotides read TGCGCCAGCAGCTTGGACAGCCCGGCCTACGAGCAGTACTTC.